This TCR beta chain was sequenced for a study of Ad26.COV2.S vaccination and SARS-CoV-2 variants. Study in general: COV1001, an Ad26.COV2.S trial, supplied this vaccine-arm donor. Findings of the study overall: Ad26.COV2.S recipients had broader spike-specific TCRs (P = 0.0014). Breadth, reportedly substantial, characterized the spike-specific CD8+ and CD4+ T cell responses after vaccination.

Sequenced by immunoSEQ multiplex PCR; TCRdb stores in-frame clones only, minus some. The sample lists hundreds of thousands of clones, roughly 87% occurring once. A word on this clone: As yet, its antigen is unknown.

The CDR3 is made up of 13 amino acids. V lost 4 bases and J lost 4; bases outside the gene matches: 3. The germline V gene has CDR1 SGHNT and CDR2 YYREEE (reference sequence). Treatment of the sample: roughly 19 received Ad26.COV2.S at low or high dose, single or two shots; 5 received placebo; per-sample allocation not given. The samples date from day 63 after the first vaccine or placebo injection. This sequence was found in a person aged 18-65 years who received the Ad26.COV2.S COVID-19 vaccine or a placebo. Specimen: peripheral blood, collected in a trial of Ad26.COV2.S vaccine versus placebo. The gene calls are TRBV5-4 and TRBJ2-7; TRBD2 aligns across 9 bases. The CDR3 DNA is TGTGCCAGCAGCGGTAGCGGGGGTTACGAGCAGTACTTC. Protein: CASSGSGGYEQYF.